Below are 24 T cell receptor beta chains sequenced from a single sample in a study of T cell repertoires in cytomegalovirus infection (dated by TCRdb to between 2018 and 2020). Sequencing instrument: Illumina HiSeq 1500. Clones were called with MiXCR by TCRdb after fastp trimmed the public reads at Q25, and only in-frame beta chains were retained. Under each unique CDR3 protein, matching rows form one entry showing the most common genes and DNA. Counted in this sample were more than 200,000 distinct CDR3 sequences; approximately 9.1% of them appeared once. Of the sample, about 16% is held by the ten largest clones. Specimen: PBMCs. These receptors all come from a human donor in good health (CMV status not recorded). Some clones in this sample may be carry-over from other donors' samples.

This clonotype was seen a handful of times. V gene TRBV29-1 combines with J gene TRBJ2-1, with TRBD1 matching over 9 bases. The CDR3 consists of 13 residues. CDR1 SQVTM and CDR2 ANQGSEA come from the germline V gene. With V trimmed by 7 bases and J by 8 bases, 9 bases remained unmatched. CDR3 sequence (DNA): TGCAGCGCGGGACAGGGAACTAGGGATGAGCAGTTCTTC. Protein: CSAGQGTRDEQFF.

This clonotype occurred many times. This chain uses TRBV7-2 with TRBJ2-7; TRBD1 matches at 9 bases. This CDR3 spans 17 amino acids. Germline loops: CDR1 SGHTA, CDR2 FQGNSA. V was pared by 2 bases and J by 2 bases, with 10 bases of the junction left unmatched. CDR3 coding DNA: TGTGCCAGCAGCTTACCCCCTCCGGGACAGGGACCCTACGAGCAGTACTTC. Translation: CASSLPPPGQGPYEQYF.

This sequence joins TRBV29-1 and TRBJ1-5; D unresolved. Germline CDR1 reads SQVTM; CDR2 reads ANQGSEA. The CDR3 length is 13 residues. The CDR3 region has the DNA TGCTCAACTGGAGGCAGTAGCAATCAGCCCCAGCATTTT. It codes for CSTGGSSNQPQHF.

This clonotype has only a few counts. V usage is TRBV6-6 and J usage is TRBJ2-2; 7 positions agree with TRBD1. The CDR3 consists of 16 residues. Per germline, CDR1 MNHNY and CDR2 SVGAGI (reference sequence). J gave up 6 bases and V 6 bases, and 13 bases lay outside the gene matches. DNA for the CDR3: TGTGCCAGCAGACACCGCGGACAGGACCAAGCCGGGGAGCTGTTTTTT. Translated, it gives CASRHRGQDQAGELFF.

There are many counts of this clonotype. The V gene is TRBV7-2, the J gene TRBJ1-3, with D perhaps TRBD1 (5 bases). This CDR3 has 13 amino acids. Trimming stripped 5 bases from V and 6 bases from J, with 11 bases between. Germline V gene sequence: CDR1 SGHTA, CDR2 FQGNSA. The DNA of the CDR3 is TGTGCCAGCAGCCCGGGACGTGTAAACACCATATATTTT. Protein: CASSPGRVNTIYF.

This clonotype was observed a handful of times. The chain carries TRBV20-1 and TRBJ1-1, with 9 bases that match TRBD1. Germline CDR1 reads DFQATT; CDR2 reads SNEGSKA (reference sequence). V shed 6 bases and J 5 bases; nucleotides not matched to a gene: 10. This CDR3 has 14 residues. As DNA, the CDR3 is TGCAGTGCCAGACAGGGGGGGGGGAGGACTGAAGCTTTCTTT. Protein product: CSARQGGGRTEAFF.

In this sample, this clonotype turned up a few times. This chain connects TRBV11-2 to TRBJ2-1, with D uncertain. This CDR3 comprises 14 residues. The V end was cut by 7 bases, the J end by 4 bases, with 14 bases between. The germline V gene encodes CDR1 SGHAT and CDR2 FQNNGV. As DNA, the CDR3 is TGTGCCAGCACCATGCTTGGTCTTTACAATGAGCAGTTCTTC. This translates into CASTMLGLYNEQFF. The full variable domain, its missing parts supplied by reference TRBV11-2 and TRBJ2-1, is EAGVAQSPRYKIIEKRQSVAFWCNPISGHATLYWYQQILGQGPKLLIQFQNNGVVDDSQLPKDRFSAERLKGVDSTLKIQPAKLEDSAVYLCASTMLGLYNEQFFGPGTRLTVL.

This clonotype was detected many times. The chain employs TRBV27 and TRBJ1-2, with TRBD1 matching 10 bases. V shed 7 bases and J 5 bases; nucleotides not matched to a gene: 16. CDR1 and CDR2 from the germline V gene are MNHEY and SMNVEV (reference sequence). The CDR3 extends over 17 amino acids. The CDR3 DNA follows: TGTGCCAGCACCCCTACCCGGGACAGGGGCTCTCGGTATGGCTACACCTTC. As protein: CASTPTRDRGSRYGYTF.

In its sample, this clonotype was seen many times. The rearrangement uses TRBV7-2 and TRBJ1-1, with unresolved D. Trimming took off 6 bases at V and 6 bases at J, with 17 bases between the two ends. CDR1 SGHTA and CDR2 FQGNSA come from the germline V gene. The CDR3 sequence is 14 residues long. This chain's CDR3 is CASRTHGGIAEAFF. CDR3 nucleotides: TGTGCCAGCAGAACTCACGGAGGAATAGCTGAAGCTTTCTTT.

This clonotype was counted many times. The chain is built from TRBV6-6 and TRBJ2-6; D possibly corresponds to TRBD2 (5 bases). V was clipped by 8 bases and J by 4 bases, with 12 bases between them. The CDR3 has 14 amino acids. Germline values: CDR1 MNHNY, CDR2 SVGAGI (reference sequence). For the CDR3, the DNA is TGTGCCAGCGGAGGAGGAACAGGGGCCAACGTCCTGACTTTC. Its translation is CASGGGTGANVLTF.

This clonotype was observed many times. The CDR3 region is CASSHISRTSGWSSYNEQFF. Written as DNA, the CDR3 is TGTGCCAGCAGCCACATCTCAAGGACTAGCGGCTGGAGCTCCTACAATGAGCAGTTCTTC. The chain recombines TRBV7-2 with TRBJ2-1, with TRBD2 matching 10 bases. With 5 bases clipped from V and 0 bases from J, the junction kept 16 bases outside the gene matches. The CDR3 length is 20 residues. The germline gives CDR1 SGHTA, CDR2 FQGNSA.

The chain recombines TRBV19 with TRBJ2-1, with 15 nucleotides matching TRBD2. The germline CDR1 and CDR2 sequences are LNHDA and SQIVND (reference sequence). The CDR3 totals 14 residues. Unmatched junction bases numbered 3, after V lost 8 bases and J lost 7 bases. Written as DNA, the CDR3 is TGTGCCAGTGTGGGACTAGCGGGGGGAAATGAGCAGTTCTTC. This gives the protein CASVGLAGGNEQFF.

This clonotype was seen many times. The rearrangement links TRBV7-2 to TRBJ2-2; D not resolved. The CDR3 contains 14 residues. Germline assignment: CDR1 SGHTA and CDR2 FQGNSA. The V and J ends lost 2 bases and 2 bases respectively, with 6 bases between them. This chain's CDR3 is CASSLLSNTGELFF. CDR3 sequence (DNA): TGTGCCAGCAGCTTACTCAGTAACACCGGGGAGCTGTTTTTT.

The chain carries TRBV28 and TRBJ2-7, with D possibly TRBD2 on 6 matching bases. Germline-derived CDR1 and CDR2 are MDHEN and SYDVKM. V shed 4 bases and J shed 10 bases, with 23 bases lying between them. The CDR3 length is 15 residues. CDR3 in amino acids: CASSSGGGLLMGQYF. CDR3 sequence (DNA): TGTGCCAGCAGTTCCGGGGGAGGTCTCCTGATGGGACAGTACTTC. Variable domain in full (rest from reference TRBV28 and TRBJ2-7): DVKVTQSSRYLVKRTGEKVFLECVQDMDHENMFWYRQDPGLGLRLIYFSYDVKMKEKGDIPEGYSVSREKKERFSLILESASTNQTSMYLCASSSGGGLLMGQYFGPGTRLTVT.

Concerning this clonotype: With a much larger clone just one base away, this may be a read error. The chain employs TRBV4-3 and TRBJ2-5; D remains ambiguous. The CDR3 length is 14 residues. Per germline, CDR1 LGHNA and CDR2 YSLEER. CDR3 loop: CTSSPDSISGTQYF. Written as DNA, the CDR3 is TGCACCAGCAGCCCCGACTCCATCTCGGGGACCCAGTACTTC.

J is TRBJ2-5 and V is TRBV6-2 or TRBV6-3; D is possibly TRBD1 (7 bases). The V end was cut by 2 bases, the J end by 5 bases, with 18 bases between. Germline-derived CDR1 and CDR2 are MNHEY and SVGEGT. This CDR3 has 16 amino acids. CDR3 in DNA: TGTGCCAGCAGTTACGGGGGGTCAGGGGGAGTCGAGACCCAGTACTTC. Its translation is CASSYGGSGGVETQYF.

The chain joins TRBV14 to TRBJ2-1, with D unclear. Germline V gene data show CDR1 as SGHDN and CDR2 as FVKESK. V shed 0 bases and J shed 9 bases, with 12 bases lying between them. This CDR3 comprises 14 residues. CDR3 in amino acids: CASSQDRIPSEQFF. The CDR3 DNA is TGTGCCAGCAGCCAAGATCGCATTCCCAGTGAGCAGTTCTTC.

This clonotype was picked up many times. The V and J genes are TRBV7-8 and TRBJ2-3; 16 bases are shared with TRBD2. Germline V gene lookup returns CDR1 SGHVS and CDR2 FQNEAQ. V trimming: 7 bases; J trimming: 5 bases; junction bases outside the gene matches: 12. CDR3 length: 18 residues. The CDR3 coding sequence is TGTGCCAGCAAACCAACCGGGACTAGCGGGAGGGCAAGAGATACGCAGTATTTT. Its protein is CASKPTGTSGRARDTQYF. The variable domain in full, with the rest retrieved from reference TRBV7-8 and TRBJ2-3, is GAGVSQSPRYKVAKRGQDVALRCDPISGHVSLFWYQQALGQGPEFLTYFQNEAQLDKSGLPSDRFFAERPEGSVSTLKIQRTQQEDSAVYLCASKPTGTSGRARDTQYFGPGTRLTVL.

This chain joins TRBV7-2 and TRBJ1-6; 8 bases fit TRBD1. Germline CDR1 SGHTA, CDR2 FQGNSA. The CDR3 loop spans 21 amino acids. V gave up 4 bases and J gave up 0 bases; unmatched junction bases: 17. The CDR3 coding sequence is TGTGCCAGCAGCTCTAGAGTTGGCTTACAGGGGGTTAACTCCTATAATTCACCCCTCCACTTT. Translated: CASSSRVGLQGVNSYNSPLHF.

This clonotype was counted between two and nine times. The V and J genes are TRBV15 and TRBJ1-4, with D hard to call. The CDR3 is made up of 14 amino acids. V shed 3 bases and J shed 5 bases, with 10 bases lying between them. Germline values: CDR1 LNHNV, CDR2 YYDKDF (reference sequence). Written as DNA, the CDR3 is TGTGCCACCAGCAGGGAAGGCGGAAATGAAAAACTGTTTTTT. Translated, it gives CATSREGGNEKLFF. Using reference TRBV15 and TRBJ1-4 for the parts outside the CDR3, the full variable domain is DAMVIQNPRYQVTQFGKPVTLSCSQTLNHNVMYWYQQKSSQAPKLLFHYYDKDFNNEADTPDNFQSRRPNTSFCFLDIRSPGLGDTAMYLCATSREGGNEKLFFGSGTQLSVL.

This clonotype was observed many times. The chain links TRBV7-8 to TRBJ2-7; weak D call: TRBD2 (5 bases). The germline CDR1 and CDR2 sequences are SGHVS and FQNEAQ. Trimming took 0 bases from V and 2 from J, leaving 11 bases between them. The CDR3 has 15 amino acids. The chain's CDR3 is CASSLAQVGAYEQYF. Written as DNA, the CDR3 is TGTGCCAGCAGCTTAGCCCAGGTCGGGGCCTACGAGCAGTACTTC.

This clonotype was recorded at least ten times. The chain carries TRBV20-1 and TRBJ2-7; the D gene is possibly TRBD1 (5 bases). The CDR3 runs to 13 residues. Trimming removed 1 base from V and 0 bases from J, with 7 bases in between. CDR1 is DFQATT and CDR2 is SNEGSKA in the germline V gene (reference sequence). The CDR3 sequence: CSARGQSSYEQYF. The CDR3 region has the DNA TGCAGTGCTAGAGGACAGAGCTCCTACGAGCAGTACTTC.

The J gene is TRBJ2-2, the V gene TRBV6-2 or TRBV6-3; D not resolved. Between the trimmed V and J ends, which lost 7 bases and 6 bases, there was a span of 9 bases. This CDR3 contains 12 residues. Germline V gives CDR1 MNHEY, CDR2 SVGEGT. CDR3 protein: CASNRGPGELFF. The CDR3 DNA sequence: TGTGCCAGCAATCGCGGACCCGGGGAGCTGTTTTTT.

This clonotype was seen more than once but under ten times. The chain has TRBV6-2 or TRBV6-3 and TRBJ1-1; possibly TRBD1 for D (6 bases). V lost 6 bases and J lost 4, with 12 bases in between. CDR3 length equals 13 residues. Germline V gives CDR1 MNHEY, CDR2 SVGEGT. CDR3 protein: CASRNRDATEAFF. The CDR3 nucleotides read TGTGCCAGCAGGAACAGGGATGCCACTGAAGCTTTCTTT.